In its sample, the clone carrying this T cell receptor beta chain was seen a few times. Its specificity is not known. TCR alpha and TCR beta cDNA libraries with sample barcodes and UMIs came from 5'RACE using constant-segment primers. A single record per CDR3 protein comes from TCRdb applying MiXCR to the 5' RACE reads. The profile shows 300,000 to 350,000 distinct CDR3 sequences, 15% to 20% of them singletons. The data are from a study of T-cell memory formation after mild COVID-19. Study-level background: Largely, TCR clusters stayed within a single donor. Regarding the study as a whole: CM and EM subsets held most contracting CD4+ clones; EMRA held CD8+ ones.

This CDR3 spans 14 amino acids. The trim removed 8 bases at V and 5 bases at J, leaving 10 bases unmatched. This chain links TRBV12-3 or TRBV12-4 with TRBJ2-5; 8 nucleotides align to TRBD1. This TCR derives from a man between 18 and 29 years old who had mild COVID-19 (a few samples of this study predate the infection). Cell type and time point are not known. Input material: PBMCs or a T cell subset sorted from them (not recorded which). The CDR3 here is CASGLTGAGETQYF. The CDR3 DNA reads TGTGCCAGCGGACTGACAGGGGCAGGGGAGACCCAGTACTTC.